This T cell receptor beta chain is from a study of response to subunit inactivated influenza vaccine. Study conclusions and caveats: That few new T cells are recruited by each seasonal influenza vaccination was the authors' suggestion.

This clonotype appeared a few times. Its antigen is not known. CDR1 and CDR2 from the germline V gene are MDHEN and SYDVKM. The CDR3 runs 16 residues. Trimming removed 6 bases from V and 0 bases from J, with 18 bases in between. TCRdb used MiXCR to reprocess the RT-PCR reads, holding one entry per CDR3 protein. The sample lists about 500,000 distinct CDR3 sequences, under 8.5% occurring once. V usage is TRBV28 and J usage is TRBJ2-7, with a weak D call TRBD1 (5 bases). Specimen: PBMCs from blood, collected less than 30 months after vaccination. This TCR was sampled from a man in his fifties or sixties who received an inactivated influenza vaccine. The DNA for the CDR3 is TGTGCCAGCAGGCCCGGCCGAAAGACAGCCTCCTACGAGCAGTACTTC. Translation gives CASRPGRKTASYEQYF.